This T cell receptor (beta chain) was sequenced in a study of a mutant IDH1 vaccine in newly diagnosed glioma. The overall study: Patients got radiotherapy, temozolomide, or both beforehand, and most got both.

The time point was: week 35, safety follow-up. Vaccine doses each comprised 300 ug of mutant IDH1 20-mer peptide, with topical imiquimod. Each astrocytoma in the donors was new, WHO grade 3 or 4, IDH1-mutant and ATRX-lost. This clone appeared once. Its antigen remains unidentified. Clones were read by immunoSEQ multiplex PCR, and TCRdb kept only the in-frame ones, dropping some. The sample lists about 69,000 clones, around nine tenths occurring once. This CDR3 has 13 residues. Per the germline V gene, CDR1 is KGHSH and CDR2 is LQKENI. Trimming removed 3 bases from V and 7 bases from J; junction bases left unmatched: 6.

The source of this sequence is a man aged 30-40 years with glioma. The chain uses TRBV18 and TRBJ2-7; 7 positions agree with TRBD1. Sequenced here: PBMCs, sampled from a glioma patient whose treatment included an IDH1 peptide vaccine. CDR3 sequence (DNA): TGTGCCAGCTCACCGACAGGGATGAGAGAGCAGTACTTC. Translating gives CASSPTGMREQYF. The full variable domain, with the rest looked up from reference TRBV18 and TRBJ2-7, is NAGVMQNPRHLVRRRGQEARLRCSPMKGHSHVYWYRQLPEEGLKFMVYLQKENIIDESGMPKERFSAEFPKEGPSILRIQQVVRGDSAAYFCASSPTGMREQYFGPGTRLTVT.